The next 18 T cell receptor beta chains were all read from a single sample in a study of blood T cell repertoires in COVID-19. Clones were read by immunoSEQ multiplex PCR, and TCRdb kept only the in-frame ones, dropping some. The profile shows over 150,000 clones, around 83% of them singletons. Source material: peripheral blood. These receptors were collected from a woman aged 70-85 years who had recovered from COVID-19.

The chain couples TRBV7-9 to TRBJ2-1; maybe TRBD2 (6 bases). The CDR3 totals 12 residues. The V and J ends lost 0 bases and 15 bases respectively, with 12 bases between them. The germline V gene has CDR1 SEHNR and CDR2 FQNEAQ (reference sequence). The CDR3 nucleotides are TGTGCCAGCAGCTTAGCCCCTTTGGGACTGTTCTTC. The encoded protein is CASSLAPLGLFF.

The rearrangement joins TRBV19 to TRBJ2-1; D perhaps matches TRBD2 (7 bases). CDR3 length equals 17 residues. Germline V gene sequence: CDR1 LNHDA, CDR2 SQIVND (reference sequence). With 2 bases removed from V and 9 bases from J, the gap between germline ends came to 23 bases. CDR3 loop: CASSISGWRGGKFEQFF. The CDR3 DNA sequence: TGTGCCAGTAGTATATCGGGCTGGCGCGGGGGCAAGTTTGAGCAGTTCTTC.

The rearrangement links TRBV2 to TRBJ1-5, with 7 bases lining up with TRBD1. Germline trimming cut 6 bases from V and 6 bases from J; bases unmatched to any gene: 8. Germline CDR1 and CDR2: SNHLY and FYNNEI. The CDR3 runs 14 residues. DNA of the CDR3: TGTGCCAGCAGCGACAGGGCCGGGGGTCAGCCCCAGCATTTT. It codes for CASSDRAGGQPQHF. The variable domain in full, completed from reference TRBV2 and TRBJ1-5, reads EPEVTQTPSHQVTQMGQEVILRCVPISNHLYFYWYRQILGQKVEFLVSFYNNEISEKSEIFDDQFSVERPDGSNFTLKIRSTKLEDSAMYFCASSDRAGGQPQHFGDGTRLSIL.

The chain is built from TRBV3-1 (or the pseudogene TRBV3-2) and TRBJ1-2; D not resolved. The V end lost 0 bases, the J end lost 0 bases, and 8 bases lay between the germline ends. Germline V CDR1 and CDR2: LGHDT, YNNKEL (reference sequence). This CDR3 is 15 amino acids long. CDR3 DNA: TGTGCCAGCAGCCAAGAGTGGCAGACTAACTATGGCTACACCTTC. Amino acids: CASSQEWQTNYGYTF.

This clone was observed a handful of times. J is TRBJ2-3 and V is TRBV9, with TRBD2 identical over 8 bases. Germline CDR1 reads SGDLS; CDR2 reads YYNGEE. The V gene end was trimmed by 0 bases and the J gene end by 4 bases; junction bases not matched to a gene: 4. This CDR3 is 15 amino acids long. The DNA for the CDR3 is TGTGCCAGCAGCGTAGTAGGCGGGGGGCCAGATACGCAGTATTTT. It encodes CASSVVGGGPDTQYF.

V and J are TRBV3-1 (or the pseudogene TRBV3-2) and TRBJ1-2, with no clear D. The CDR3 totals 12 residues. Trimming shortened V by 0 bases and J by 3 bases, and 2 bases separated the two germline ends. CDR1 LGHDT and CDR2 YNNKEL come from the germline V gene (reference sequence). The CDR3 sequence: CASSQDYYGYTF. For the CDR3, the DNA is TGTGCCAGCAGCCAAGACTACTATGGCTACACCTTC.

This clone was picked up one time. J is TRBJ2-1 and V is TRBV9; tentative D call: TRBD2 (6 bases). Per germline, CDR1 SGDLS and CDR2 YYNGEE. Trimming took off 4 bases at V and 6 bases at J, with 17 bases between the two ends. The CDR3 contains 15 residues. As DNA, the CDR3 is TGTGCCAGCAGCCCCGACCCGGGGGATCCCAATGAGCAGTTCTTC. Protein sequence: CASSPDPGDPNEQFF.

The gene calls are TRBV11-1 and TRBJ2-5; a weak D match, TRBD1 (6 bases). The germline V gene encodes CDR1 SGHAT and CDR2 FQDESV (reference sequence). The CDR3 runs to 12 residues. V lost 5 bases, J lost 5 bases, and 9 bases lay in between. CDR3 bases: TGTGCCAGCAGCCAGGGGCTTGAGACCCAGTACTTC. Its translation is CASSQGLETQYF.

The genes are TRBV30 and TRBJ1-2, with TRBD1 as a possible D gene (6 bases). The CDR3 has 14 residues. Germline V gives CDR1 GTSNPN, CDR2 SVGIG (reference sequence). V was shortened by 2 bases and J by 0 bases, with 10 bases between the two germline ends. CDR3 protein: CAWSRGHSNYGYTF. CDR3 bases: TGTGCCTGGAGTCGGGGACATTCTAACTATGGCTACACCTTC.

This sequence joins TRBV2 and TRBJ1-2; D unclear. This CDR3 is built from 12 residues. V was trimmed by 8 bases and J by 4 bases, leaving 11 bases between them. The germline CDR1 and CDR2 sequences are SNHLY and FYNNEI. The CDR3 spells CASGLLRYGYTF. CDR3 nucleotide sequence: TGTGCCAGCGGGCTCCTTCGCTATGGCTACACCTTC. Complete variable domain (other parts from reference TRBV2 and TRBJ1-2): EPEVTQTPSHQVTQMGQEVILRCVPISNHLYFYWYRQILGQKVEFLVSFYNNEISEKSEIFDDQFSVERPDGSNFTLKIRSTKLEDSAMYFCASGLLRYGYTFGSGTRLTVV.

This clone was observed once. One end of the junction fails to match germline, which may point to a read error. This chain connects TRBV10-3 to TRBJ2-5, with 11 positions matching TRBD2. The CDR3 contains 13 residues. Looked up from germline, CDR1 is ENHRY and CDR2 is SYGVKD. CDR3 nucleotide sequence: TGTGCCAGCAGTAGCGGGGGGGCAGGGACCCAGTACTTC. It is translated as CASSSGGAGTQYF.

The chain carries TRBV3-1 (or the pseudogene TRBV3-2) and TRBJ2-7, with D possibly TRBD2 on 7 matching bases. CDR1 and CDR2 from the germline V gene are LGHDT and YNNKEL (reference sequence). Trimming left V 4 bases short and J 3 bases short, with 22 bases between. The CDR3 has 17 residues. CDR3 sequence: CASSPPIRGAGHYEQYF. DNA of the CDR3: TGTGCCAGCAGCCCCCCAATCCGGGGGGCAGGGCACTACGAGCAGTACTTC.

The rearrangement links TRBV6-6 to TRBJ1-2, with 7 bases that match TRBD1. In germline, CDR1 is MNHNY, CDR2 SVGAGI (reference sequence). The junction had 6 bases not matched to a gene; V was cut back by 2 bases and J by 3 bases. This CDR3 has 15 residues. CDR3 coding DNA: TGTGCCAGCAGTTACCCGCCTGACAGGGACTATGGCTACACCTTC. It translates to CASSYPPDRDYGYTF.

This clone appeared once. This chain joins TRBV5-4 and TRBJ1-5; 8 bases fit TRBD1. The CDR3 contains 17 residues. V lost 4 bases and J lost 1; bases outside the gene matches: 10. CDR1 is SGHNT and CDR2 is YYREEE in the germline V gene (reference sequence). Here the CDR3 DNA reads TGTGCCAGCAGCCACGGGACAGGCGGGCCGAGCAATCAGCCCCAGCATTTT. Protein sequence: CASSHGTGGPSNQPQHF.

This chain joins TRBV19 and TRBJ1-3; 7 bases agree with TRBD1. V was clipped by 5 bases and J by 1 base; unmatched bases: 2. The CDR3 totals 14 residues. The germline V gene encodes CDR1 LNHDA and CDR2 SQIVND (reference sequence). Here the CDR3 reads CASSPRGSGNTIYF. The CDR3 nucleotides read TGTGCCAGTAGTCCCAGGGGGTCTGGAAACACCATATATTTT.

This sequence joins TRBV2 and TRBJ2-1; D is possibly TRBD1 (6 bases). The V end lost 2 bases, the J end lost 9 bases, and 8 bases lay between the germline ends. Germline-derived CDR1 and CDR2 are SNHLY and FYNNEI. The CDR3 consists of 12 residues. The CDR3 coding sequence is TGTGCCAGCAGTGAATTACAGGGTGAGCAGTTCTTC. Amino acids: CASSELQGEQFF.

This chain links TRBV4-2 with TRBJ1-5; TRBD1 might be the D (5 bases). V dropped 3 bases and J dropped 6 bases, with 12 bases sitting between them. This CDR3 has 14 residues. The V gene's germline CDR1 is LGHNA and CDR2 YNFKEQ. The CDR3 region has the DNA TGTGCCAGCAGCCAGGGGACTGGGGGTCAGCCCCAGCATTTT. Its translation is CASSQGTGGQPQHF.

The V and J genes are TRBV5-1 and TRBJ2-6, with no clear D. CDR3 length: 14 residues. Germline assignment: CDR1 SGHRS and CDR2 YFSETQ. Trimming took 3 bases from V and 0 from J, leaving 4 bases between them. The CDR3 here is CASSYSSGANVLTF. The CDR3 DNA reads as TGCGCCAGCAGCTACAGCTCTGGGGCCAACGTCCTGACTTTC.